These T cell receptor beta chains were read from a single sample in a study of OX40 agonist ivuxolimab in advanced cancers. Sequencing used immunoSEQ multiplex PCR; TCRdb keeps in-frame clones, though not all of them. This repertoire shows over 65,000 clones, about 84% found once; its top ten account for around 0.48%. The sample in question was CD4+ or CD8+ T cells sorted from blood, obtained in a trial of the OX40 agonist ivuxolimab. The receptors come from an adult with an advanced solid tumor such as melanoma, head and neck, liver or kidney cancer. Both conserved end residues are part of each CDR3. Each record gives: J gene, D gene, V gene, clone size, CDR3 DNA, CDR3 protein. A D gene is named only where the DNA matches it firmly. The size field is filled for only some rows; it gives once, few, many or a size class.

TRBJ1-5 . TRBV18 . TGTGCCAGCTCACCGGCAATCGTTAATCAGCCCCAGCATTTT CASSPAIVNQPQHF
TRBJ2-6 . TRBV5-1 . TGCGCCAGCAGCCCCGTTGACTCTGGGGCCAACGTCCTGACTTTC CASSPVDSGANVLTF
TRBJ2-5 TRBD2 TRBV5-1 . TGCGCCAGCAGTCGTCTCCCAGCGGGGGGCGTAGAGACCCAGTACTTC CASSRLPAGGVETQYF
TRBJ1-4 . TRBV30 . TGTGCCTGGAAAGGTTGGGGGGCCCTTGAAAAACTGTTTTTT CAWKGWGALEKLFF
TRBJ1-2 TRBD1 TRBV27 . TGTGCCAGCAGTTTATCTAGGACAGGGCGGGGTAACTATGGCTACACCTTC CASSLSRTGRGNYGYTF
TRBJ2-2 . TRBV7-7 . TGTGCCAGCAGCTTAGAACAAGGCCGGGAGCTGTTTTTT CASSLEQGRELFF
TRBJ2-2 . TRBV5-1 . TGCGCCAGCAGCTCAGGGGCGGTTAACGGGGAGCTGTTTTTT CASSSGAVNGELFF
TRBJ1-1 . TRBV5-5 . TGTGCCAGCAGCTTGAACCAGGGCAGAGGCACTGAAGCTTTCTTT CASSLNQGRGTEAFF
TRBJ2-1 . TRBV5-4 . TGTGCCAGCAGCTTAAGCCTAGGGGTCCACAATGAGCAGTTCTTC CASSLSLGVHNEQFF
TRBJ2-7 . TRBV7-3 once TGTGCCAGCAGCTTGTCCCCGGACTACGAGCAGTACTTC CASSLSPDYEQYF
TRBJ1-1 . TRBV7-2 . TGTGCCAGCAGCTTAGTTCAGAACACTGAAGCTTTCTTT CASSLVQNTEAFF
TRBJ1-1 . TRBV5-1 . TGCGCCAGCAGCCCCGACAGAACGAACACTGAAGCTTTCTTT CASSPDRTNTEAFF
TRBJ2-1 TRBD2 TRBV7-2 . TGTGCCAGCAGCACCCAAGCGGGGGGCACCTACAATGAGCAGTTCTTC CASSTQAGGTYNEQFF
TRBJ1-1 . TRBV10-3 . TGTGCCATCACTAAGACAGATAACACTGAAGCTTTCTTT CAITKTDNTEAFF
TRBJ2-2 . TRBV7-3 few TGTGCCAGCAGCGGCTACGGGGAGCTGTTTTTT CASSGYGELFF
TRBJ1-2 . TRBV6-1 . TGTGCCAGCAGTGAGAATCCAGGGAGGAGCTATGGCTACACCTTC CASSENPGRSYGYTF
TRBJ2-3 TRBD2 TRBV14 . TGTGCCAGCAGCCAAGATGCGGGGGGGCGGCGTACGCAGTATTTT CASSQDAGGRRTQYF
TRBJ1-1 . TRBV18 . TGTGCCAGCTCGCCCTCTAATAGGAACACTGAAGCTTTCTTT CASSPSNRNTEAFF
TRBJ2-7 . TRBV30 . TGTGCCTGGAGGTCAGGGAGCTCCTACGAGCAGTACTTC CAWRSGSSYEQYF
TRBJ1-5 TRBD1 TRBV18 . TGTGCCAGCTCATCCGGGGGACAGGGCTATAGCAATCAGCCCCAGCATTTT CASSSGGQGYSNQPQHF
TRBJ1-1 . TRBV29-1 . TGCAGCCTCCGGGATGGTAAGACTGAAGCTTTCTTT CSLRDGKTEAFF
TRBJ2-5 TRBD2 TRBV11-2 . TGTGCCAGCAGCTTAGATGGAAATGCGGGGGGCCAAGAGACCCAGTACTTC CASSLDGNAGGQETQYF
TRBJ1-2 . TRBV6-4 few TGTGCCAGCAGGCTCTCAGGGGTAGCTAACTATGGCTACACCTTC CASRLSGVANYGYTF
TRBJ2-2 . TRBV5-1 . TGCGCCAGCAAGCAGGGATTCGCAGGCACCGGGGAGCTGTTTTTT CASKQGFAGTGELFF
TRBJ2-2 . TRBV7-9 . TGTGCCAGCAGCTTAGGCGTGGCCTCTGCGAACACCGGGGAGCTGTTTTTT CASSLGVASANTGELFF
TRBJ2-5 TRBD1 TRBV7-2 . TGTGCCAGCAGCCCGACAGGGGGCCCAACAGAGACCCAGTACTTC CASSPTGGPTETQYF
TRBJ1-2 . TRBV13 . TGTGCCAGCAGCTTAGGCCAGAGGTATGGCTACACCTTC CASSLGQRYGYTF
TRBJ2-1 TRBD2 TRBV7-3 . TGTGCCAGCAGCTCAGACCAGATCTCTAGCGGAGGGGTTCATGAGCAGTTCTTC CASSSDQISSGGVHEQFF
TRBJ1-1 . TRBV5-4 once TGTGCCAGCAGCTTGGATCCCGTGTTGAACACTGAAGCTTTCTTT CASSLDPVLNTEAFF